One and the same sample provided the 26 T cell receptor beta chains below, sequenced in a study of a mutant IDH1 vaccine in newly diagnosed glioma. Their recognized antigens are unknown. Noted time point: week 5, during vaccination. With topical imiquimod, each dose of the vaccine consisted of 300 ug of mutant IDH1 20-mer peptide. TCRdb's copy holds only in-frame clones and misses some; the assay was immunoSEQ multiplex PCR. The sample yields tens of thousands of clones, around 80% seen once. Sequencing used PBMCs, obtained from a glioma patient whose treatment included an IDH1 peptide vaccine. The receptors stem from a woman between 45 and 65 years old with glioma.

The rearrangement uses TRBV10-3 and TRBJ1-3, with TRBD1 matching over 9 bases. This CDR3 spans 18 amino acids. After removal of 2 bases from V and 0 bases from J, the junction contained 8 bases not matched to a gene. CDR1 and CDR2 from the germline V gene are ENHRY and SYGVKD. The CDR3 protein is CAISERRTGAFSGNTIYF. CDR3 DNA: TGTGCCATCAGTGAGCGTCGGACAGGGGCCTTCTCTGGAAACACCATATATTTT.

This clone showed up just once. V usage is TRBV18 and J usage is TRBJ1-2; perhaps TRBD1 as D (6 bases). V lost 1 base and J lost 0, with 6 bases in between. The CDR3 totals 14 residues. The germline CDR1 and CDR2 sequences are KGHSH and LQKENI. The CDR3 here is CASSPQGANYGYTF. The CDR3 DNA reads as TGTGCCAGCTCACCACAGGGGGCTAACTATGGCTACACCTTC.

This chain links TRBV5-4 with TRBJ2-3, with 10 positions matching TRBD1. Germline CDR1 reads SGHNT; CDR2 reads YYREEE (reference sequence). CDR3 length: 16 amino acids. The V gene end was trimmed by 4 bases and the J gene end by 4 bases; junction bases not matched to a gene: 9. CDR3 residues: CASSGSGTGVSDTQYF. CDR3 coding DNA: TGTGCCAGCAGCGGGAGCGGGACAGGGGTTTCAGATACGCAGTATTTT.

The chain joins TRBV7-9 to TRBJ1-1; the match to TRBD1 covers 9 bases. CDR1 is SEHNR and CDR2 is FQNEAQ in the germline V gene (reference sequence). The junction had 0 bases not matched to a gene; V was cut back by 0 bases and J by 7 bases. CDR3 size: 13 residues. The CDR3 loop reads CASSLATGGEAFF. The DNA of the CDR3 is TGTGCCAGCAGCTTAGCGACAGGGGGTGAAGCTTTCTTT.

There are a few counts of this clone. This sequence joins TRBV7-2 and TRBJ1-6, with unresolved D. The CDR3 has 13 residues. Germline values: CDR1 SGHTA, CDR2 FQGNSA. Trimming removed 7 bases from V and 12 bases from J, with 16 bases in between. The CDR3 nucleotides read TGTGCCAGCACCAGGAAACCCGGGGTACCCCTCCACTTT. It codes for CASTRKPGVPLHF.

V usage is TRBV10-2 and J usage is TRBJ1-5; the match to TRBD1 covers 8 bases. This CDR3 comprises 16 residues. V was clipped by 0 bases and J by 7 bases; unmatched bases: 8. Looked up from germline, CDR1 is WSHSY and CDR2 is SAAADI. The CDR3 region is CASSESKGTGRQPQHF. Here the CDR3 DNA reads TGCGCCAGCAGTGAGTCGAAAGGGACAGGCAGGCAGCCCCAGCATTTT.

This clone was detected only once. The V and J genes are TRBV5-1 and TRBJ2-3, with D possibly being TRBD1 (5 bases). This CDR3 contains 13 residues. From germline, CDR1 is SGHRS and CDR2 YFSETQ. V dropped 2 bases and J dropped 1 base, with 5 bases sitting between them. The CDR3 nucleotides read TGCGCCAGCAGCTTACAGGGCACAGATACGCAGTATTTT. It codes for CASSLQGTDTQYF. Using reference TRBV5-1 and TRBJ2-3 for the parts outside the CDR3, the full variable domain is KAGVTQTPRYLIKTRGQQVTLSCSPISGHRSVSWYQQTPGQGLQFLFEYFSETQRNKGNFPGRFSGRQFSNSRSEMNVSTLELGDSALYLCASSLQGTDTQYFGPGTRLTVL.

J is TRBJ2-3 and V is TRBV30; a weak D match, TRBD1 (6 bases). Trimming cost V 5 bases and J 2 bases, with 11 bases left between them. The V gene's germline CDR1 is GTSNPN and CDR2 SVGIG (reference sequence). The CDR3 sequence is 13 residues long. The CDR3 protein is CAWAQGLTDTQYF. The CDR3 DNA reads TGTGCCTGGGCCCAGGGGCTCACAGATACGCAGTATTTT.

The gene calls are TRBV6-5 and TRBJ1-3, with D maybe TRBD1 (5 bases). CDR3 length equals 15 residues. Trimming left V 5 bases short and J 3 bases short, with 14 bases between. Germline assignment: CDR1 MNHEY and CDR2 SVGAGI. For the CDR3, the DNA is TGTGCCAGCAGTCCTCAAACAGGTGTTGGAAACACCATATATTTT. This encodes CASSPQTGVGNTIYF.

The chain joins TRBV7-8 to TRBJ2-7; 9 positions agree with TRBD1. CDR3 length equals 15 residues. Germline V lookup: CDR1 SGHVS, CDR2 FQNEAQ. J lost 2 bases, V lost 6 bases, and 8 bases had no gene match. The CDR3 coding sequence is TGTGCCAGCAGTCCTACCGGGACAGGGCCCTACGAGCAGTACTTC. It encodes CASSPTGTGPYEQYF.

This clone appeared once. The V call is TRBV5-3, the J call TRBJ2-5; D may be TRBD2 (6 bases). Gene TRBJ2-7 matches the end of the DNA better, so the J call may be wrong. TRBV5-3 is given ORF status, its function remaining uncertain. The length of the CDR3 is 14 residues. In nucleotides, the CDR3 is TGTGCCAGCCCACCCGGACTATCCGTCTACGAGCAGTACTTC. Translation gives CASPPGLSVYEQYF.

V gene TRBV4-2 combines with J gene TRBJ2-7; weak D call: TRBD1 (7 bases). Per the germline V gene, CDR1 is LGHNA and CDR2 is YNFKEQ. The CDR3 spans 13 residues. Trimming removed 0 bases at V and 6 bases at J, with 9 bases between. CDR3 amino acids: CASSQDQGGEQYF. CDR3 coding DNA: TGTGCCAGCAGCCAAGATCAGGGGGGCGAGCAGTACTTC.

This clone has more than one count but fewer than ten. The chain has TRBV11-1 and TRBJ2-1; TRBD2 aligns across 7 bases. CDR3 length: 15 residues. J gave up 3 bases and V 0 bases, and 2 bases lay outside the gene matches. The germline V gene has CDR1 SGHAT and CDR2 FQDESV (reference sequence). In DNA form, the CDR3 reads TGTGCCAGCAGCTTAGCGGGGGGGGTCTACAATGAGCAGTTCTTC. Protein: CASSLAGGVYNEQFF.

The rearrangement joins TRBV7-2 to TRBJ2-7; no definite D call. The CDR3 consists of 11 residues. Trimming took off 4 bases at V and 4 bases at J, with 5 bases between the two ends. Looked up from germline, CDR1 is SGHTA and CDR2 is FQGNSA. The CDR3 here is CASSSRYEQYF. CDR3 DNA: TGTGCCAGCAGCTCCCGTTACGAGCAGTACTTC.

V and J are TRBV30 and TRBJ2-5, with TRBD2 matching over 16 bases. The V segment lost 1 base and the J segment 5 bases; nucleotides outside the gene matches: 4. The CDR3 has 16 amino acids. CDR1 GTSNPN and CDR2 SVGIG come from the germline V gene (reference sequence). CDR3 protein: CAWSEGLAGGRETQYF. In DNA form, the CDR3 reads TGTGCCTGGAGTGAGGGACTAGCGGGGGGGCGGGAGACCCAGTACTTC.

V gene TRBV9 combines with J gene TRBJ1-2; D is perhaps TRBD1 (6 bases). The CDR3 totals 16 residues. The germline CDR1 and CDR2 sequences are SGDLS and YYNGEE. Deletions cut 4 bases from V and 8 bases from J, with 24 bases between. The CDR3 reads CASSPSRDIGVKGYTF. CDR3 nucleotides: TGTGCCAGCAGCCCCAGCCGGGACATAGGTGTAAAAGGCTACACCTTC.

The chain is built from TRBV5-6 and TRBJ2-7; 7 bases line up with TRBD2. The CDR3 loop spans 13 amino acids. The J segment lost 2 bases and the V segment lost 2 bases, leaving 1 base of the junction unmatched. Germline CDR1 SGHDT, CDR2 YYEEEE. The CDR3 spells CASSFAGAYEQYF. DNA for the CDR3: TGTGCCAGCAGCTTTGCGGGGGCCTACGAGCAGTACTTC.

In this sample, this clone turned up a few times. The rearrangement links TRBV7-9 to TRBJ2-5; D is unresolved. Germline loops: CDR1 SEHNR, CDR2 FQNEAQ (reference sequence). CDR3 length equals 13 residues. Trimming removed 1 base at V and 3 bases at J, with 6 bases between. The CDR3, as DNA: TGTGCCAGCAGCTTAGGGGTCAAAGAGACCCAGTACTTC. Residues: CASSLGVKETQYF.

V is TRBV19 and J is TRBJ2-1; 7 nucleotides match TRBD1. CDR1 and CDR2 (germline): LNHDA, SQIVND (reference sequence). V was pared by 5 bases and J by 1 base, with 11 bases of the junction left unmatched. This CDR3 has 17 residues. The CDR3 loop is CASSPKTGWRSYNEQFF. For the CDR3, the DNA is TGTGCCAGTAGTCCAAAGACAGGGTGGAGATCCTACAATGAGCAGTTCTTC.

The genes are TRBV30 and TRBJ1-3; D gene ambiguous. Germline V lookup: CDR1 GTSNPN, CDR2 SVGIG (reference sequence). The V and J ends lost 1 base and 0 bases respectively, with 4 bases between them. This CDR3 is built from 13 residues. Here the CDR3 reads CAWSGASGNTIYF. In DNA, the CDR3 is TGTGCCTGGAGTGGGGCCTCTGGAAACACCATATATTTT.

In its sample, this clone was seen a few times. The CDR3 DNA reads TGTGCCAGCAGCGGGGGGGCGGGAGGCTACACCTTC. Translation: CASSGGAGGYTF. The chain couples TRBV7-3 to TRBJ1-2, with D perhaps matching TRBD1 (6 bases). The CDR3 runs to 12 residues. Germline CDR1 reads SGHTA; CDR2 reads FQGTGA. V was shortened by 5 bases and J by 8 bases, with 12 bases between the two germline ends. Supplemented by reference TRBV7-3 and TRBJ1-2, the full variable domain reads GAGVSQTPSNKVTEKGKYVELRCDPISGHTALYWYRQSLGQGPEFLIYFQGTGAADDSGLPNDRFFAVRPEGSVSTLKIQRTERGDSAVYLCASSGGAGGYTFGSGTRLTVV.

The rearrangement joins TRBV18 to TRBJ1-1, with D uncertain. The CDR3 totals 14 residues. V lost 6 bases and J 5 bases, leaving 16 bases between the germline ends. The germline CDR1 and CDR2 sequences are KGHSH and LQKENI. CDR3 residues: CASSPSSRTTEAFF. DNA for the CDR3: TGTGCCAGCTCCCCCTCAAGCAGAACTACTGAAGCTTTCTTT. The whole variable domain, remainder taken from reference TRBV18 and TRBJ1-1, is NAGVMQNPRHLVRRRGQEARLRCSPMKGHSHVYWYRQLPEEGLKFMVYLQKENIIDESGMPKERFSAEFPKEGPSILRIQQVVRGDSAAYFCASSPSSRTTEAFFGQGTRLTVV.

DNA for the CDR3: TGTGCCATCAGTGGGGGCGCGGAGTTTCGCACAGATACGCAGTATTTT. It is translated as CAISGGAEFRTDTQYF. The V and J genes are TRBV10-3 and TRBJ2-3; D may be TRBD1 (5 bases). This CDR3 comprises 16 residues. V lost 4 bases, J lost 1 base, and 15 bases lay in between. Germline V CDR1 and CDR2: ENHRY, SYGVKD.

A few counts support this clone. V is TRBV12-5 and J is TRBJ2-3; D is undetermined. The V gene's germline CDR1 is LGHNT and CDR2 FRNRAP. V was trimmed by 1 base and J by 5 bases, leaving 10 bases between them. This CDR3 is built from 14 residues. The CDR3 loop is CASGLGSTRDTQYF. In nucleotides, the CDR3 is TGTGCTAGTGGTTTGGGGAGCACCCGAGATACGCAGTATTTT.

The chain joins TRBV15 to TRBJ2-7, with D perhaps matching TRBD1 (5 bases). CDR1 is LNHNV, CDR2 YYDKDF, per germline (reference sequence). The CDR3 consists of 20 residues. Trimming removed 0 bases at V and 3 bases at J, with 27 bases between. Here the CDR3 reads CATSRDPPPAGLRGVYEQYF. The CDR3 region has the DNA TGTGCCACCAGCAGAGATCCCCCCCCGGCAGGGTTGCGTGGGGTCTACGAGCAGTACTTC.

The chain joins TRBV6-7 to TRBJ2-5, with D maybe TRBD2 (6 bases). The DNA end lines up better with TRBJ2-7; the J call may be wrong. TRBV6-7 is noted as an ORF with a role that remains uncertain. The CDR3 extends over 16 amino acids. This chain's CDR3 is CASSCRWRDNSYEQYF. As DNA, the CDR3 is TGTGCCAGCAGCTGCCGGTGGAGGGATAACTCCTACGAGCAGTACTTC.